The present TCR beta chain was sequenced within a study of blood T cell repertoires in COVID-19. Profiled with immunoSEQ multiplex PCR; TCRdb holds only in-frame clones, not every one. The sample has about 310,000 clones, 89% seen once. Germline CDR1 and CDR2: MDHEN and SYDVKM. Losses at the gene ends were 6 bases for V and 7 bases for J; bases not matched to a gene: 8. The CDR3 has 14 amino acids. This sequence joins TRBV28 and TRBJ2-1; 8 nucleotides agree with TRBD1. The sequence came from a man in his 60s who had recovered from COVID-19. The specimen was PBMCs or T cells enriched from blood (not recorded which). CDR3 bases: TGTGCCAGCAGCTACCCAGGGGGCTGGAATGAGCAGTTCTTC. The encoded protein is CASSYPGGWNEQFF.